This T cell receptor beta chain was captured by sequencing in a study of blood T cell repertoires in COVID-19. About the research overall: COVID-19 samples collected from the United States, Italy and Spain covered acute and convalescent phases.

Trimming at V came to 3 bases and at J to 1 base, leaving 3 bases not matched to a gene. CDR1 and CDR2 (germline): SGDLS, YYNGEE. The length of the CDR3 is 17 residues. Enrollees, about 18 to 90 years old, lived in 24 US areas. About this clone itself: The same CDR3 can be traced to other DNA sequences in this sample.

Source study methods: Reference gene primer amplification yielded estimated nucleated cell counts. This table comes from immunoSEQ multiplex PCR, and its TCRdb copy is limited to in-frame clones, with some not included. V and J calls plus clone size are reproduced from that table; the DNA served to infer D and trimming. The sample consists of approximately 280,000 clones, around nine tenths of them appearing once. V usage is TRBV9 and J usage is TRBJ2-1; TRBD2 agrees at 14 bases. Input material: PBMCs or T cells enriched from blood (not recorded which). This TCR came from a woman in her 40s who had recovered from COVID-19. CDR3 in amino acids: CASSAGLAGGSYNEQFF. CDR3 nucleotides: TGTGCCAGCAGCGCCGGACTAGCGGGAGGTTCCTACAATGAGCAGTTCTTC.